The T cell receptor (beta chain) under discussion was sequenced for a study of patients and donors after allogeneic stem cell transplantation (dated by TCRdb to about 2020). The method was RT-PCR. Sequencing relied on a NextSeq 550. TCRdb ran its own pipeline on the public reads, namely fastp trimming at Q25 and MiXCR clone calling, and kept in-frame beta chains. Entries that share a CDR3 protein sequence are merged under the most common genes and DNA. Recorded for this sample are about a million distinct CDR3 sequences; roughly 18% of them occurred a single time. Under 6.5% of the sample belongs to the ten largest clones. This clonotype was picked up a small number of times. Its antigen is not yet known. No per-base quality is available; no much larger clone lies one base away. V was cut back by 6 bases and J by 4 bases, leaving a gap of 9 bases between them. From the germline V gene (reference sequence), CDR1 is SEHNR and CDR2 is FQNEAQ. Its CDR3 holds 13 amino acids, cysteine through phenylalanine. Kept here is only the CDR3 DNA, which spans 39 bases and is read in frame from base 1.

The clonotype was recovered from a human donor who was either an allogeneic HSCT recipient or a stem cell or donor lymphocyte infusion donor (not recorded which). It is not recorded whose cells these are; they may come from a transplant donor. The sample comprised blood, either unsorted or a sorted T cell fraction (not recorded which). Recombination joined TRBV7-9 with TRBJ1-4, with TRBD1 perhaps the D gene, on 6 matching bases. The CDR3 corresponds to CASRRTVNEKLFF. The sequenced DNA is TGTGCCAGCAGAAGGACAGTTAATGAAAAACTGTTTTTT.